These 2 T cell receptor beta chains came from one sample sequenced in a study of blood T cell repertoires in COVID-19 (dated by TCRdb to the early 2020s). Receptor amplification or capture employed the immunoSEQ multiplex PCR assay. This is the immuneACCESS table as TCRdb keeps it, with only in-frame sequences that have V and J called. A part of the clones is gone; compared with another copy, unresolved V genes explain less than half, and the rest is unexplained. This sample holds over 200,000 clones; more than 80% were observed only once. Clones ranked in the top ten supply roughly 8.7% of the sample. The sequencing sample was made of PBMCs or T cells enriched from blood (not recorded which). Receptor source: a man in his forties or fifties who had recovered from COVID-19.

The gene calls are TRBV5-6 and TRBJ1-4; 8 nucleotides match TRBD1. The CDR3 runs 17 residues. J gave up 2 bases and V 3 bases, and 9 bases lay outside the gene matches. Germline V gene data show CDR1 as SGHDT and CDR2 as YYEEEE. CDR3 protein: CASSWVAGGATNEKLFF. The DNA of the CDR3 is TGTGCCAGCAGCTGGGTGGCAGGGGGCGCGACTAATGAAAAACTGTTTTTT.

J is TRBJ1-3 and V is TRBV10-3; D ambiguous. The CDR3 totals 13 residues. Germline V CDR1 and CDR2: ENHRY, SYGVKD. Trimming took 5 bases from V and 5 from J, leaving 10 bases between them. The CDR3 region has the DNA TGTGCCATCAGTCCCCCTGACAGAAACACCATATATTTT. Amino acids: CAISPPDRNTIYF.